This TCR beta chain emerged from a study of CD8 T cells in Susac syndrome (dated by TCRdb to the late 2010s). The study in broad terms: Repertoire sequencing was used to test whether CD8+ T cell activation and differentiation in Susac syndrome was antigen driven. CD8+ T cell repertoire clonality was compared between more than ten healthy donors, some 14 Susac syndrome patients and 15 multiple sclerosis patients. The investigation overall reported the following: The TCR sequencing and HLA analysis was acknowledged to have included a relatively small number of individuals.

RNA was extracted with the RNeasy kit and roughly 0.5 to 1 ug was reverse transcribed using random hexamers. The immunoSEQ multiplex PCR assay, covering 54 Vbeta and 13 Jbeta segments, was used to amplify TCR beta CDR3 regions. PCR amplification bias was corrected using a synthetic template baseline for primer optimization and computational correction. Per the original workflow: Reads were annotated to V, D and J genes according to IMGT and were analyzed with immunoSEQ Analyzer, with only productive sequences retained. Clonality was computed as one minus Shannon entropy normalized by log2 of the number of productive unique sequences. For each patient and control, public and private clones were evaluated among the 100 most prevalent clones. Clones were defined as Susac-specific when absent from the healthy and MS cohorts, from about a thousand published viral clones and from other ImmuneACCESS disease sequences. TCRdb's own reprocessing of the public reads used fastp at Q25 and MiXCR and kept productive beta chains. CDR3 protein sequences are deduplicated, and each keeps its most common genes and DNA. TCRdb, not the original authors, processed these V and J calls. The sample table contains fewer than 250,000 distinct CDR3 sequences; only one count was recorded for 92% of them. Clones ranked in the top ten supply about 0.15% of the sample.

V and J lose 3 bases and 5 bases, and a span of 11 bases separates them. Via the germline V gene, CDR1 is MGHRA and CDR2 YSYEKL. The CDR3 sequence holds 13 residues, the cysteine and phenylalanine included. The read is trimmed to its CDR3 DNA, 39 bases read in frame from base 1. Peripheral blood CD8+ and CD4+ T cells from healthy donors, Susac syndrome patients and multiple sclerosis patients were profiled using high-throughput TCR beta sequencing. Multiple sclerosis controls were treatment-naive patients with stable or active relapsing-remitting disease fulfilling revised McDonald criteria. CD8+ TEMRA cells were enriched by FACS, while bulk CD8+ and CD4+ T cells were purified by magnetic negative isolation. Blood was collected in EDTA tubes and processed within 24 hours, with PBMCs isolated through density gradient centrifugation. PBMCs intended for TCR sequencing were frozen in liquid nitrogen and were later thawed in a 37 degrees C water bath. The sorted or isolated CD4+, CD8+ and CD8+ TEMRA cells reached a purity of at least 90%.

In its sample, this clonotype was seen once. The antigen it binds to is not known. Base qualities were left out, and no much larger clone turns up one base away. On its own, one read is weak support. Input material: CD8+ T cells from PBMCs. The TCR comes from a human donor with multiple sclerosis. The rearrangement combines TRBV4-1 with TRBJ2-7; a tentative D call is TRBD1 (5 bases match). For the CDR3, the sequence is CASSQGQVDEQYF. The nucleotide sequence reads as follows: TGCGCCAGCAGCCAGGGGCAGGTCGACGAGCAGTACTTC.